The sample holds many counts of the clone carrying this TCR beta chain. Its matching antigen is unknown. Time point given: patch test 1, 2 weeks after DPC sensitization. Sample treatment: therapeutic diphenylcyclopropenone sensitization with weekly scalp DPC. Unfractionated whole blood was the source from which total RNA was extracted. CDR1 SGHTA and CDR2 FQGNSA come from the germline V gene. V lost 1 base and J lost 7, with 19 bases in between. The length of the CDR3 is 16 residues. The data stem from a study of human T cells and chemical hapten exposure. Looking at the study overall: DPC (0.01%) was patch tested on the upper back and read at 6 days. Study-wide results and caveats: DPC sensitization produced no change in TCRs with frequency above 1 in 1000.

In the original analysis: A per-sample median of roughly 97,000 TCRs was observed, with a range of 23,224 to 690,600. TCRdb reprocessed the RACE reads with MiXCR, giving one entry per CDR3 protein. The V and J calls follow TCRdb's processing rather than the paper's. Among over 35,000 distinct CDR3 sequences listed, 3% to 4% were seen once. This specimen consisted of whole blood, obtained in connection with sensitization to the hapten diphenylcyclopropenone (DPC). This clonotype was sampled from a man aged 45 to 65 with alopecia areata. Some clones in this sample may be carry-over from other donors' samples. The rearrangement links TRBV7-2 to TRBJ1-2; D is ambiguous. The CDR3 reads CASSLDSVRLESGYTF. Here the CDR3 DNA reads TGTGCCAGCAGCTTAGATAGCGTAAGACTCGAGAGTGGCTACACCTTC.